The 11 T cell receptor beta chains below all came from one sample that was sequenced in a study of blood T cell repertoires in COVID-19. The method was immunoSEQ multiplex PCR; TCRdb's version includes in-frame clones alone and lacks a portion of them. The sample consists of about 210,000 clones, 81% of them appearing once. Specimen: PBMCs or T cells enriched from blood (not recorded which). Receptors originate from a woman between 45 and 65 years old with acute COVID-19.

Worth noting for this clone: No DNA is shown, since the ends of the CDR3 on it are uncertain; the CDR3 is the one TCRdb lists. This chain joins TRBV19 and TRBJ1-1; TRBD1 was called by the table and not checked on the DNA. The CDR3 is 15 amino acids long, termini counted. The germline V gene has CDR1 LNHDA and CDR2 SQIVND (reference sequence). This CDR3 is CASTSVTGGLTEAFF.

The table lists this clone with a count of one. In the same sample, other DNA sequences code for this CDR3. The chain has TRBV7-2 and TRBJ2-7; D perhaps matches TRBD2 (6 bases). This CDR3 spans 15 amino acids. Germline V gives CDR1 SGHTA, CDR2 FQGNSA. Trimming took 1 base from V and 1 from J, leaving 11 bases between them. The CDR3, as DNA: TGTGCCAGCAGCTTAGGTTTTGGGGGGTCCTACGAGCAGTACTTC. Amino acid sequence: CASSLGFGGSYEQYF.

This chain uses TRBV7-8 with TRBJ2-5; 7 bases are shared with TRBD1. CDR1 is SGHVS, CDR2 FQNEAQ, per germline. CDR3 length: 17 residues. The trim removed 4 bases at V and 2 bases at J, leaving 13 bases unmatched. For the CDR3, the DNA is TGTGCCAGCAGCTCCACGGGGACAGCGCCCCCTCAAGAGACCCAGTACTTC. This gives the protein CASSSTGTAPPQETQYF.

The rearrangement links TRBV6-5 to TRBJ1-2, with D perhaps TRBD1 (5 bases). V lost 8 bases to trimming and J lost 5 bases, with 15 bases between them. The CDR3 has 13 residues. Germline assignment: CDR1 MNHEY and CDR2 SVGAGI. CDR3 in DNA: TGTGCCAGCTCATTCACAGGCTTTTATGGCTACACCTTC. Translation gives CASSFTGFYGYTF.

The V call is TRBV2, the J call TRBJ2-3; 8 bases map to TRBD1. This CDR3 has 14 amino acids. CDR1 SNHLY and CDR2 FYNNEI come from the germline V gene. The V and J ends lost 7 bases and 6 bases, in that order; junction bases with no gene match: 9. CDR3 sequence (DNA): TGTGCCAGCAAACGCCAGGGGGCAACGGATACGCAGTATTTT. Translation: CASKRQGATDTQYF. Full variable domain (rest looked up from reference TRBV2 and TRBJ2-3): EPEVTQTPSHQVTQMGQEVILRCVPISNHLYFYWYRQILGQKVEFLVSFYNNEISEKSEIFDDQFSVERPDGSNFTLKIRSTKLEDSAMYFCASKRQGATDTQYFGPGTRLTVL.

The V and J genes are TRBV11-1 and TRBJ2-7, with 13 bases identical to TRBD2. Germline V CDR1 and CDR2: SGHAT, FQDESV (reference sequence). The CDR3 is made up of 15 amino acids. The J segment lost 6 bases and the V segment lost 6 bases, leaving 8 bases of the junction unmatched. This chain's CDR3 is CASRTTSGGIPEQYF. The CDR3 DNA sequence: TGTGCCAGCAGAACGACTAGCGGGGGGATCCCCGAGCAGTACTTC.

The genes are TRBV28 and TRBJ1-5; tentatively, D is TRBD1 (6 bases). Germline assignment: CDR1 MDHEN and CDR2 SYDVKM. V lost 8 bases to trimming and J lost 4 bases, with 18 bases between them. This CDR3 is 15 amino acids long. The CDR3 reads CASGTTDSWNQPQHF. For the CDR3, the DNA is TGTGCCAGCGGAACCACGGACAGTTGGAATCAGCCCCAGCATTTT.

The chain employs TRBV7-2 and TRBJ2-7; TRBD2 might be the D (5 bases). The germline V gene encodes CDR1 SGHTA and CDR2 FQGNSA. V lost 5 bases, J lost 3 bases, and 11 bases lay in between. This CDR3 comprises 13 residues. The DNA of the CDR3 is TGTGCCAGCAGCCCTGTAACTAGCTACGAGCAGTACTTC. This encodes CASSPVTSYEQYF. Full variable domain (rest looked up from reference TRBV7-2 and TRBJ2-7): GAGVSQSPSNKVTEKGKDVELRCDPISGHTALYWYRQSLGQGLEFLIYFQGNSAPDKSGLPSDRFSAERTGGSVSTLTIQRTQQEDSAVYLCASSPVTSYEQYFGPGTRLTVT.

The chain links TRBV12-5 to TRBJ1-5, with 9 bases fitting TRBD1. Germline-derived CDR1 and CDR2 are LGHNT and FRNRAP. The CDR3 is 15 amino acids. V gave up 6 bases and J gave up 7 bases; unmatched junction bases: 10. This CDR3 reads CASGNDRGLGQPQHF. The CDR3 DNA sequence: TGTGCTAGTGGCAACGACAGGGGGTTGGGGCAGCCCCAGCATTTT.

The chain has TRBV27 and TRBJ1-2; 8 nucleotides agree with TRBD1. Germline V gene lookup returns CDR1 MNHEY and CDR2 SMNVEV (reference sequence). The CDR3 sequence is 13 residues long. The ends lost 9 bases at V and 3 bases at J; junction bases unmatched: 6. CDR3 in amino acids: CARRRTGHYGYTF. The CDR3, as DNA: TGTGCCAGAAGGAGGACAGGGCACTATGGCTACACCTTC.

The chain has TRBV7-8 and TRBJ2-3; 12 nucleotides match TRBD2. CDR3 length equals 18 residues. V gave up 3 bases and J gave up 5 bases; unmatched junction bases: 12. Germline lookup yields CDR1 SGHVS and CDR2 FQNEAQ. CDR3 DNA: TGTGCCAGCAGCTTCGGTTTGACTAGCGGGAGAGGGCAAGATACGCAGTATTTT. Its protein product is CASSFGLTSGRGQDTQYF.